The rows below give T cell receptor beta chains drawn from one sample of a study of Ad26.COV2.S vaccination and SARS-CoV-2 variants. TCRdb's copy holds only in-frame clones and misses some; the assay was immunoSEQ multiplex PCR. The table shows about 350,000 clones, with roughly 90% occurring only once. The material sequenced was peripheral blood, taken in a trial of Ad26.COV2.S vaccine versus placebo. These receptor sequences come from a person between 18 and 65 years old who received the Ad26.COV2.S COVID-19 vaccine or a placebo. CDR3s include the opening cysteine and the closing phenylalanine or tryptophan. The D gene is left open where the match is weak. Clone size is shown for a subset of rows, as once, few, many or a class of expanded clone.

v_gene	abundance	d_gene	j_gene	CDR3aa	CDR3nt
TRBV9	NA	NA	TRBJ2-1	CASSVGYREQFF	TGTGCCAGCAGCGTAGGTTATCGGGAGCAGTTCTTC
TRBV27	once	NA	TRBJ2-7	CASSLNARETLYEQYF	TGTGCCAGCAGTTTAAACGCCCGGGAGACCCTCTACGAGCAGTACTTC
TRBV7-2	NA	NA	TRBJ2-1	CASRAGQASYNEQFF	TGTGCCAGCAGAGCGGGACAGGCTTCCTACAATGAGCAGTTCTTC
TRBV7-8	medium-sized	NA	TRBJ1-4	CASSLGRAVATNEKLFF	TGTGCCAGCAGCTTAGGCCGAGCAGTTGCAACTAATGAAAAACTGTTTTTT
TRBV6-1	NA	TRBD1	TRBJ2-7	CASSEPPGTGVYEQYF	TGTGCCAGCAGTGAACCCCCCGGGACAGGGGTGTACGAGCAGTACTTC
TRBV28	NA	TRBD2	TRBJ2-7	CASSLTPTGGYEQYF	TGTGCCAGCAGTTTAACCCCCACGGGGGGTTACGAGCAGTACTTC
TRBV7-9	NA	TRBD1	TRBJ2-5	CASSLDRGREGETQYF	TGTGCCAGCAGCTTAGACAGGGGGCGCGAGGGAGAGACCCAGTACTTC
TRBV7-3	NA	TRBD1	TRBJ2-1	CASSTGGRGYEQFF	TGTGCCAGCAGCACAGGGGGCAGAGGCTATGAGCAGTTCTTC
TRBV4-1	NA	NA	TRBJ1-5	CASSQATGRSNQPQHF	TGCGCCAGCAGCCAAGCCACAGGGAGGAGCAATCAGCCCCAGCATTTT
TRBV7-2	few	NA	TRBJ2-7	CASSSFGPSTYEQYF	TGTGCCAGCAGCTCCTTCGGGCCTTCAACCTACGAGCAGTACTTC
TRBV3-1/TRBV3-2	NA	NA	TRBJ1-6	CASSPLSAYNSPLHF	TGTGCCAGCAGCCCCCTCAGCGCCTATAATTCACCCCTCCACTTT
TRBV5-1	NA	TRBD1	TRBJ2-7	CASSRDRDYEQYF	TGCGCCAGCAGCAGGGACAGGGACTACGAGCAGTACTTC
TRBV5-4	NA	NA	TRBJ1-6	CASSLERDNSPLHF	TGTGCCAGCAGCTTGGAACGGGATAATTCACCCCTCCACTTT
TRBV4-1	NA	NA	TRBJ1-4	CASSQDRRELFF	TGCGCCAGCAGCCAAGATCGGAGGGAACTGTTTTTT
TRBV6-5	NA	TRBD2	TRBJ2-1	CASSLSGRGEQFF	TGTGCCAGCAGTCTAAGCGGGAGAGGGGAGCAGTTCTTC
TRBV6-2/TRBV6-3	NA	NA	TRBJ2-7	CASSYSEQDPYEQYF	TGTGCCAGCAGTTACTCAGAACAGGACCCCTACGAGCAGTACTTC
TRBV19	few	NA	TRBJ2-7	CASSSRQGGSYEQYF	TGTGCCAGTAGTTCCCGACAGGGAGGCTCCTACGAGCAGTACTTC